This record covers a single T cell receptor beta chain. The antigen this receptor binds is unknown. Per-base qualities were not stored, and no clone one base away is much larger. For the CD8 naive samples, CD45RO-negative cells were positively selected for CCR7, yielding a CD45RA+CCR7+ population from which TemRA cells were excluded. Healthy HIV-negative adults with no recently reported acute infections or vaccinations were included as donors. All donors were Caucasian adults living in Nashville, Tennessee, USA. Blood was collected by leukapheresis, and PBMCs were isolated by Ficoll-Histopaque density gradient centrifugation and then cryopreserved in liquid nitrogen vapor phase. Analytical flow cytometry was used to check the purity and quantity of each magnetically sorted T cell population. From each sorted fraction, genomic DNA was isolated and quantified by UV absorbance on a Nanodrop 2000c. V is shortened by 5 bases, J by 5 bases, and the region joining them spans 17 bases. The germline V gene (reference sequence) provides CDR1 SEHNR and CDR2 FQNEAQ. Including cysteine and phenylalanine, the CDR3 has 15 amino acids. This entry keeps only the CDR3 DNA: 45 bases, framed from base 1.

This sample was taken from a study of shared clonotypes between healthy human individuals (dated by TCRdb to the early 2020s). In the study overall: The cohort included three men and two women between 18 and 49 years of age. For each donor, CD4 naive and CD4 memory were each run on three plates, CD8 naive on two plates, and CD8 memory on one plate. Each donor's leukapheresis produced roughly between roughly 0.85 and 10 billion PBMCs. To increase sequencing depth and limit assay-specific biases, TCR repertoire library preparation and sequencing were carried out by different laboratories using diverse techniques. Blood TCR repertoires of about 5 healthy adults were deeply sequenced to estimate repertoire size and the extent of clonotype sharing between individuals. Study-wide findings and limitations: Even with the large sequencing depth, rarefaction of the sorted-subset datasets indicated that sequencing was incomplete. Compared with non-shared clonotypes, the clonotypes found in all four sorted-subset donors had higher generation probabilities. Because the study included only a small number of donors, the genetic and exposure-history diversity represented was limited. Pairwise subsampling indicated that sequencing depth was expected to affect the degree of clonotype sharing among donors. Naive subsets generally had larger estimated clonotype richness than memory subsets. Sampling was limited to blood, and TCR repertoires in tissue likely differ from TCR repertoires in blood. Sharing across several donors was observed for 4.5% to 6.5% of naive CD4, about 3.2% of naive CD8, over 2% of memory CD4, and roughly 0.4% of memory CD8 clonotypes.

TCR CDR3 regions were amplified from genomic DNA by multiplex PCR using the deep immunoSEQ assay. Extracted genomic DNA from each cell subset was spread evenly across all wells of several immunoSEQ 96-well plates, with each plate serving as a replicate. Each replicate PCR for sorted subsets received about 180 ng genomic DNA, equal to roughly 30,000 T cell genomes. Purified libraries were measured with a Qubit 3.0 fluorometer, size-checked on a Bioanalyzer 2100, and measured again with the KAPA Library Quantification kit. Every immunoSEQ 96-well plate was sequenced on a separate single-read 150-cycle Illumina NextSeq 550 flow cell. Regarding the original processing steps: Because the immunoSEQ output included only junctional sequences and no quality scores, the filtering could not be the same as the filtering used for full-length reads. To assign V/J genes and CDR3, sequences were annotated against IMGT germline references using PyIR, a Python wrapper for IgBLAST v1.9. Reads were removed for weak V/J assignments (E-value above 1e-6), missing CDR3, stop codons, out-of-frame junctions, or ambiguous translated residues. V3J clonotypes were defined as sequences sharing an identical inferred V gene, J gene, and CDR3 amino acid sequence. The percentage overlap between two repertoires was calculated by dividing the number of shared unique clonotypes by the size of the smaller repertoire. Three approaches were used to assess repertoire richness: RTK rarefaction, the Chao1 estimator, and Recon v2.1 estimates of unobserved clonotypes. Generation probabilities were computed with OLGA for all TCRbeta clonotypes obtained by the gDNA method from four donors. Entries here come from immuneACCESS through TCRdb and include only in-frame sequences with V and J called. Some clones fail to appear in such tables; in the studies checked, an unresolved V gene covers under half of the shortfall, and the cause of the remainder is unknown. V and J calls and clone size are those listed in that table; D and trimming were worked out from the DNA. The sample data list a few million clones, and about 93% of these were observed just once. About 1.7% of the sample comes from the top ten.

The sequenced sample was naive CD8+ T cells from PBMCs. Taken with the paper, the label for cell subset or site translates to: CD45RA+CCR7+. The chain uses TRBV7-9 and TRBJ2-3; the D call could be TRBD1 or TRBD2, with each sharing 5 bases. The receptor was derived from a man younger than 35 in good health. Some clones in this sample may be carry-over from other donors' samples. The DNA sequence follows: TGTGCCAGCAGCCAGTCGTCGGGGCTACAAGATACGCAGTATTTT. It is translated as CASSQSSGLQDTQYF. The variable domain in full, with residues beyond the CDR3 obtained from the reference TRBV7-9 and TRBJ2-3 genes, is DTGVSQNPRHKITKRGQNVTFRCDPISEHNRLYWYRQTLGQGPEFLTYFQNEAQLEKSRLLSDRFSAERPKGSFSTLEIQRTEQGDSAMYLCASSQSSGLQDTQYFGPGTRLTVL.